This TCR beta chain was found in a study of human T cells and chemical hapten exposure. Study background: The sensitizer, 2% DPC, was used on around 2 cm by around 2 cm of upper inner arm skin. A patient group, mainly female, showed alopecia areata, totalis or universalis. Study observations and caveats: Relative to control repertoires, expanded TCRs gave rise to significantly more large CDR3 similarity clusters.

This sample's time point: patch test 1, 2 weeks after DPC sensitization. The sample's treatment: therapeutic diphenylcyclopropenone sensitization with weekly scalp DPC. It was from unfractionated whole blood that total RNA was extracted. Many counts were recorded for this clonotype. The antigen is not known. TCRdb called the RACE reads again in MiXCR, with one record for every CDR3 protein. This repertoire shows some 400,000 distinct CDR3 sequences, more than 4.5% found once; its top ten account for under 3%. The CDR3 runs 13 residues. Germline V CDR1 and CDR2: LGHDT, YNNKEL (reference sequence). Trimming left V 6 bases short and J 4 bases short, with 12 bases between.

The genes are TRBV3-1 and TRBJ1-2, with TRBD1 as a possible D gene (5 bases). Sample: whole blood, taken in connection with sensitization to the hapten diphenylcyclopropenone (DPC). The TCR comes from a woman aged 45-65 years with alopecia areata. Some clones in this sample may be carry-over from other donors' samples. The CDR3 DNA reads TGTGCCAGCAGGGGTGGGACCGCCTATGGCTACACCTTC. Its translation: CASRGGTAYGYTF.